The clone carrying this TCR beta chain was found many times. Its antigen is currently unknown. The investigators amplified TCR beta CDR3 regions from RNA transcripts. HTBI primers were employed in a first-round RT-PCR of the TCR CDR3. Via MiXCR, TCRdb re-called the multiplex PCR reads, giving one row per CDR3 protein. The repertoire holds some 340,000 distinct CDR3 sequences, with 12% to 15% as singletons. The diagnostic basis comprised clinical symptoms, serum thyroxine and TRAb, thyroid ultrasound and orbital computed tomography. Trimming removed 1 base from V and 7 bases from J, with 16 bases in between. Germline V gene lookup returns CDR1 SNHLY and CDR2 FYNNEI. The CDR3 consists of 15 residues. The data originate from a study of T cells in Graves' hyperthyroidism and ophthalmopathy. Regarding the study as a whole: Most clonotypes expanded in the thyroid (above 0.001) were also present in blood. For ophthalmopathy, model prediction preceded onset by a median roughly 5.9 months.

The chain couples TRBV2 to TRBJ1-2; tentatively, D is TRBD1 (5 bases). The specimen sequenced was blood. The sequence was collected from a woman between 35 and 50 years old with Graves' ophthalmopathy. The CDR3 sequence is CASSEGSAGSGGYTF. CDR3 nucleotides: TGTGCCAGCAGTGAAGGGAGCGCAGGGTCTGGTGGCTACACCTTC.